This record covers a single TCR beta chain. The antigen remains undetermined. Germline loops: CDR1 SGHRS, CDR2 YFSETQ. Trimming stripped 0 bases from V and 6 bases from J, with 8 bases between. The CDR3 has 13 residues. These data are taken from a study of CD8 T cells in ankylosing spondylitis. Study-wide points: Clones tied to disease were said to be significantly enriched in matched ankylosing spondylitis synovial fluid. Apparently characteristic of ankylosing spondylitis blood was a TCR beta motif (about 8 highly homologous variants).

MiXCR, run by TCRdb on the 5' RACE reads, gives a single entry per CDR3 protein. Of around 340,000 distinct CDR3 sequences in the sample, 14% to 15% were seen once. The TCR originated in a male donor with ankylosing spondylitis or in good health (not recorded which). Sample: blood, either unsorted or a sorted T cell fraction (not recorded which). V and J are TRBV5-1 and TRBJ2-3; D unresolved. CDR3 residues: CASSLEAIDTQYF. The DNA for the CDR3 is TGCGCCAGCAGCTTGGAGGCTATCGATACGCAGTATTTT.